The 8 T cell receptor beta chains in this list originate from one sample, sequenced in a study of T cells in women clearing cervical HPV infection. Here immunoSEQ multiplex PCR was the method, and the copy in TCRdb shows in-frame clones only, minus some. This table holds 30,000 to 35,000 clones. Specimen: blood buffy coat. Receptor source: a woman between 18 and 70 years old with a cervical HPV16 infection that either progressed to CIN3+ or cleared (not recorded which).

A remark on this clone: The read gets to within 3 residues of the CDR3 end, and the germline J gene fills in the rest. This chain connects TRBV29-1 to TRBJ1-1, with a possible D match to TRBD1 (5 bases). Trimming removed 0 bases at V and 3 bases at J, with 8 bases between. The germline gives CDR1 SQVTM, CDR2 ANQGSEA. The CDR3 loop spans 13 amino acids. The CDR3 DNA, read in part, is TGCAGCGTTGAAGATCAACAGGACACTGAA. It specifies CSVEDQQDTE. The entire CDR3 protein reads CSVEDQQDTEAFF. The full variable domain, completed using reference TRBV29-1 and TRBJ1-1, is SAVISQKPSRDICQRGTSLTIQCQVDSQVTMMFWYRQQPGQSLTLIATANQGSEATYESGFVIDKFPISRPNLTFSTLTVSNMSPEDSSIYLCSVEDQQDTEAFFGQGTRLTVV.

CDR3 DNA (partial): TGTGCCAGTAAGGGGACAGGGAACACTGAA. Translating it yields CASKGTGNTE. The CDR3 reads in full as CASKGTGNTEAFF. The chain recombines TRBV19 with TRBJ1-1; 8 nucleotides match TRBD1. The read falls 3 residues short of the CDR3 end, and the missing part is taken from the germline J gene. Germline V gives CDR1 LNHDA, CDR2 SQIVND (reference sequence). Trimming at V came to 7 bases and at J to 1 base, leaving 2 bases not matched to a gene. The CDR3 runs to 13 residues.

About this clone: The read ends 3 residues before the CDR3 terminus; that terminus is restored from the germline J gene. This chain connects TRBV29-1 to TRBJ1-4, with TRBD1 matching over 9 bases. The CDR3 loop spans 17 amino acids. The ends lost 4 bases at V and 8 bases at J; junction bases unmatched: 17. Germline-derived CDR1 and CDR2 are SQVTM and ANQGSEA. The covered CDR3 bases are TGCAGCGTTGCGGACTTGGGACAGGGCGAATTGGGAGAAAAA. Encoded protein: CSVADLGQGELGEK. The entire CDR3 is CSVADLGQGELGEKLFF.

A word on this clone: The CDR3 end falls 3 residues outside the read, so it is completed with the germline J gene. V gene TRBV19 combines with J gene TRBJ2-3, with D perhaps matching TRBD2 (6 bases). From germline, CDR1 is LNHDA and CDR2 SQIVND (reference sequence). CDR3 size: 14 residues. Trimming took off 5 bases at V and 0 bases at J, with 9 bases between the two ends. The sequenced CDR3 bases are TGTGCCAGTAGTCTGGGGGGTAGCACAGATACG. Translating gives CASSLGGSTDT. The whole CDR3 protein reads CASSLGGSTDTQYF.

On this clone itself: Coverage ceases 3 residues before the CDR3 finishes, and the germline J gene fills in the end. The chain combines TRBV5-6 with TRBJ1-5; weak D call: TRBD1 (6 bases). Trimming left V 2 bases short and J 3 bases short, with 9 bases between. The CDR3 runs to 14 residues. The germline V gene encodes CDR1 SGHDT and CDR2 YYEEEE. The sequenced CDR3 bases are TGTGCCAGCAGCTTAACAGGGATCAATCAGCCC. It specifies CASSLTGINQP. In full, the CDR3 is CASSLTGINQPQHF. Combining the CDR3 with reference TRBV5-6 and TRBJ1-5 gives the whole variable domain DAGVTQSPTHLIKTRGQQVTLRCSPKSGHDTVSWYQQALGQGPQFIFQYYEEEERQRGNFPDRFSGHQFPNYSSELNVNALLLGDSALYLCASSLTGINQPQHFGDGTRLSIL.

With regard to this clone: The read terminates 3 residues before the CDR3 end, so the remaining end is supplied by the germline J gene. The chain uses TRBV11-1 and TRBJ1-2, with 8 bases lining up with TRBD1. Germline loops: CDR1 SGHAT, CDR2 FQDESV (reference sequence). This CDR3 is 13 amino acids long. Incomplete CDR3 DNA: TGTGCCAGCAGCGGACAGGGAATTTTGGGC. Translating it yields CASSGQGILG. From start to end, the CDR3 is CASSGQGILGYTF. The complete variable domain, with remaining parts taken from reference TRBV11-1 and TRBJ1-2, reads EAEVAQSPRYKITEKSQAVAFWCDPISGHATLYWYRQILGQGPELLVQFQDESVVDDSQLPKDRFSAERLKGVDSTLKIQPAELGDSAMYLCASSGQGILGYTFGSGTRLTVV.

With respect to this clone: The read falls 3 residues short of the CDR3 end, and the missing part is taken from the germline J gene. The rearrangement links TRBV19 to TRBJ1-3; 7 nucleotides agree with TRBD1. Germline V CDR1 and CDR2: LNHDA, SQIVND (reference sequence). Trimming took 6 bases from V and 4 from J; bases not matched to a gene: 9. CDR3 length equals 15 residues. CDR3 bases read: TGTGCCAGTAGCGTCGGGAAGACAGGGGGAAACACC. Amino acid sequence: CASSVGKTGGNT. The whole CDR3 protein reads CASSVGKTGGNTIYF.

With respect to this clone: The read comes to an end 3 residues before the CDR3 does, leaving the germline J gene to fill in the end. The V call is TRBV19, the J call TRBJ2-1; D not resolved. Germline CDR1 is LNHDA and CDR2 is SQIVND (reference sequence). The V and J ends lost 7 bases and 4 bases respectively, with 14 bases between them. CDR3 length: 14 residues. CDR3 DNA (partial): TGTGCCAGTAATGCGCCATCAAGATACAATGAG. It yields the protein CASNAPSRYNE. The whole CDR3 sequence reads CASNAPSRYNEQFF.